This T cell receptor (beta chain) was found in a study of CD8 T cells in Susac syndrome. The CDR3 covers 11 residues. Germline V lookup: CDR1 SQVTM, CDR2 ANQGSEA. V was trimmed by 7 bases and J by 6 bases, leaving 12 bases between them. It was treatment-naive patients with stable or active relapsing-remitting disease who made up the multiple sclerosis controls. TEMRA cells were FACS-enriched, and CD8+ and CD4+ T cells were isolated negatively. Reverse transcription of 0.5 to 1 ug RNA was performed with random hexamers. Amplification of the TCR beta CDR3 was carried out by immunoSEQ multiplex PCR, which spanned a total of 54 Vbeta and 13 Jbeta segments. Via MiXCR, TCRdb re-called the immunoSEQ multiplex PCR reads, giving one row per CDR3 protein. The repertoire holds 130,000 or so distinct CDR3 sequences, with approximately 90% as singletons.

The J gene is TRBJ2-5, the V gene TRBV29-1; D is unresolved. The TCR sequence derives from a human donor with multiple sclerosis. The specimen was CD8+ T cells from PBMCs. The CDR3 loop reads CSGVEVQTQYF. The CDR3 nucleotides read TGCAGCGGTGTCGAGGTGCAGACCCAGTACTTC. The full variable domain, rest sourced from reference TRBV29-1 and TRBJ2-5, is SAVISQKPSRDICQRGTSLTIQCQVDSQVTMMFWYRQQPGQSLTLIATANQGSEATYESGFVIDKFPISRPNLTFSTLTVSNMSPEDSSIYLCSGVEVQTQYFGPGTRLLVL.